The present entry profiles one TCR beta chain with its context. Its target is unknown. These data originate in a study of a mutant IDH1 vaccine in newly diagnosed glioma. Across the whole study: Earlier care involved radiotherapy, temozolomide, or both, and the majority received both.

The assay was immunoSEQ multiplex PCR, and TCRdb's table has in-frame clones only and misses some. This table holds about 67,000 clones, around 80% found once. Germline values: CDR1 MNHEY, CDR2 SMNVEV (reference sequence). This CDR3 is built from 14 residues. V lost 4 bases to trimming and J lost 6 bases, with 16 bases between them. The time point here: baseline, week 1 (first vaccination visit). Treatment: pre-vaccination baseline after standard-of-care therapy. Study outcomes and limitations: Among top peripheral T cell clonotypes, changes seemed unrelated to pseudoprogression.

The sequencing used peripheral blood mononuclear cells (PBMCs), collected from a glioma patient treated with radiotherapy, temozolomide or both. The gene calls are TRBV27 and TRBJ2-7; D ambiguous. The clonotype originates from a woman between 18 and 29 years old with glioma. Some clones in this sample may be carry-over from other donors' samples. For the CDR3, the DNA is TGTGCCAGCAGTTCCTCCGGGCCTCTTGGCGAGCAGTACTTC. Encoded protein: CASSSSGPLGEQYF.